This T cell receptor beta chain was found in a study of radiotherapy plus CTLA-4 blockade in lung cancer (dated by TCRdb to 2017 to 2018). Describing the broader study: Among the enrolled patients, around 17% had an objective response, and 25% to 40% reached disease control. What the authors observed across the whole study: The strongest predictors of response, as reported, were early dynamic changes in blood T cell clones along with a rise in serum interferon-beta after radiation. TCR clones derived from tumors expanded in peripheral blood after treatment with radiotherapy and ipilimumab.

The library was obtained by the immunoSEQ multiplex PCR assay. TCRdb obtained this table from immuneACCESS and retained in-frame rearrangements with V and J assigned. These tables miss some clones; where compared with another copy, unresolved V genes account for less than half of the shortfall, and the remainder is unexplained. Across this sample there are more than 90,000 clones, with 80% to 90% seen only once. The ten largest clonotypes hold approximately 5% of the sample. From V the trimming removes 4 bases and from J it removes 3 bases, while the gene matches leave 6 bases of the junction unaccounted for. Via the germline V gene, CDR1 is SGHRS and CDR2 YFSETQ. From its cysteine to its phenylalanine, the CDR3 spans 15 amino acids. The entry retains the CDR3 DNA only, 45 bases that are in frame from base 1. In this study, focal radiation therapy paired with CTLA-4 blockade (ipilimumab) was tested in patients who had chemo-refractory metastatic non-small-cell lung cancer.

In the case of this clone: The specificity of this receptor is unknown. No base qualities exist here, and no much larger clone lies one base off it.

This receptor was identified in a human donor with non-small cell lung cancer that progressed on radiotherapy plus ipilimumab. The sequence is built from TRBV5-1 and TRBJ2-1, with TRBD1 matching 8 junction bases. The sequencing used peripheral blood, collected from a patient treated with radiotherapy plus ipilimumab. The CDR3 region has the sequence CASSPAGTGYNEQFF. The DNA sequence follows: TGCGCCAGCAGCCCAGCCGGGACAGGCTACAATGAGCAGTTCTTC.